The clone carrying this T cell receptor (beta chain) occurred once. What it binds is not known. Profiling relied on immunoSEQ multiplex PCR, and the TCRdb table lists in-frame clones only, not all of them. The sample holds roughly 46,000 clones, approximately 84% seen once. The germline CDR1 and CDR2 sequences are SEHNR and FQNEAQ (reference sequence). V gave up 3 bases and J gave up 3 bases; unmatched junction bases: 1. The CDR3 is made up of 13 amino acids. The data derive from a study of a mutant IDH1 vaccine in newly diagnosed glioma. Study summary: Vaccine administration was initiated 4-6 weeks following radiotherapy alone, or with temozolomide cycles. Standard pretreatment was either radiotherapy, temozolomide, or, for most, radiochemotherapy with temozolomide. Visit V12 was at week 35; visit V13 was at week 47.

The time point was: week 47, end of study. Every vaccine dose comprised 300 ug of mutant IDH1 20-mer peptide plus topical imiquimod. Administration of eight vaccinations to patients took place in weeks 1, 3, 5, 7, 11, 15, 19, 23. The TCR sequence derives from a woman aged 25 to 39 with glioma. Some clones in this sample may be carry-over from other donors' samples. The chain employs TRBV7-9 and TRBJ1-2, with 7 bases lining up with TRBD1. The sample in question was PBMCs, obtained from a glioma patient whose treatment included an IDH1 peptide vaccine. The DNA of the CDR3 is TGTGCCAGCAGCTTGGGGACAGACTATGGCTACACCTTC. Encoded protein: CASSLGTDYGYTF.